These 32 T cell receptor beta chains were all obtained from the same sample, sequenced in a study of T cell responses to AZD1222 COVID-19 vaccine. Repertoires were generated with immunoSEQ multiplex PCR, while TCRdb's copy carries only in-frame clones and drops some. The repertoire has more than 150,000 clones, over 80% of them found once; the top ten carry about 6.1%. The source material was peripheral blood, sampled on day 0 of AZD1222 vaccination. These receptors originate from an adult in good health.

The chain joins TRBV6-5 to TRBJ2-1; 15 bases fit TRBD2. CDR1 MNHEY and CDR2 SVGAGI come from the germline V gene. This CDR3 comprises 16 residues. The trim removed 2 bases at V and 12 bases at J, leaving 8 bases unmatched. The CDR3, as DNA: TGTGCCAGCAGTTACGCCTCAGGACTAGCGGGAGGGGGGCAGTTCTTC. Translated, it gives CASSYASGLAGGGQFF.

The J gene is TRBJ2-3, the V gene TRBV24-1, with 9 bases identical to TRBD1. Losses at the gene ends were 2 bases for V and 3 bases for J; bases not matched to a gene: 5. The germline CDR1 and CDR2 sequences are KGHDR and SFDVKD. There are 16 residues in the CDR3. The CDR3 DNA sequence: TGTGCCACCAGTGATTCGGACAGGGGACGGACAGATACGCAGTATTTT. It encodes CATSDSDRGRTDTQYF.

This chain links TRBV19 with TRBJ2-6; 7 nucleotides line up with TRBD1. CDR3 length: 14 residues. Germline V gene data show CDR1 as LNHDA and CDR2 as SQIVND (reference sequence). Germline trimming cut 8 bases from V and 0 bases from J; bases unmatched to any gene: 1. In nucleotides, the CDR3 is TGTGCCAGTGGACAGGCCTCTGGGGCCAACGTCCTGACTTTC. Protein: CASGQASGANVLTF.

The rearrangement links TRBV2 to TRBJ1-3; 8 nucleotides line up with TRBD1. In germline, CDR1 is SNHLY, CDR2 FYNNEI. This CDR3 region has 15 residues. Trimming removed 6 bases from V and 3 bases from J; junction bases left unmatched: 7. The CDR3 coding sequence is TGTGCCAGCAGAAGGACAGGGACCGATGGAAACACCATATATTTT. This gives the protein CASRRTGTDGNTIYF.

The V call is TRBV6-6, the J call TRBJ1-4; 9 bases map to TRBD1. The CDR3 is made up of 15 amino acids. The J segment lost 3 bases and the V segment lost 7 bases, leaving 6 bases of the junction unmatched. Germline lookup yields CDR1 MNHNY and CDR2 SVGAGI (reference sequence). The CDR3 coding sequence is TGTGCCAGCAACTTACAGGGGGCTGCTAATGAAAAACTGTTTTTT. It is translated as CASNLQGAANEKLFF.

This clone has only one observation. J is TRBJ2-7 and V is TRBV18; either TRBD1 or TRBD2 may fit D (5 bases each). Trimming left V 2 bases short and J 6 bases short, with 17 bases between. Germline CDR1 reads KGHSH; CDR2 reads LQKENI. The CDR3 extends over 15 amino acids. The CDR3 reads CASSPIRDHGSEQYF. CDR3 DNA: TGTGCCAGCTCACCAATTCGGGACCACGGTAGCGAGCAGTACTTC.

J is TRBJ1-1 and V is TRBV28; D might be TRBD1 (5 bases). This CDR3 contains 14 residues. Trimming stripped 3 bases from V and 5 bases from J, with 13 bases between. Germline lookup yields CDR1 MDHEN and CDR2 SYDVKM. The DNA for the CDR3 is TGTGCCAGCAGTTTGTTTCGGGGGGGGACTGAAGCTTTCTTT. This encodes CASSLFRGGTEAFF.

The DNA of the CDR3 is TGTGCCAGCAGCGTAGATGGCAGGGGGGGAGGTGAGCAGTACTTC. It translates to CASSVDGRGGGEQYF. The chain links TRBV9 to TRBJ2-7; D might be TRBD1 or TRBD2, each matching 7 bases. The V and J ends lost 0 bases and 7 bases respectively, with 17 bases between them. This CDR3 spans 15 amino acids. Germline CDR1 is SGDLS and CDR2 is YYNGEE.

V usage is TRBV27 and J usage is TRBJ1-4; 7 positions match TRBD1. V lost 6 bases to trimming and J lost 1 base; unmatched junction nucleotides: 2. The CDR3 is 14 residues long. Germline V gives CDR1 MNHEY, CDR2 SMNVEV (reference sequence). CDR3 sequence reads: CASSWTGTNEKLFF. CDR3 coding DNA: TGTGCCAGCAGCTGGACAGGAACTAATGAAAAACTGTTTTTT.

V gene TRBV5-8 combines with J gene TRBJ1-1, with D possibly being TRBD1 (6 bases). Trimming pared 0 bases from V and 3 bases from J, leaving 12 bases between. Germline V gives CDR1 SGHTS, CDR2 YDEGEE. The CDR3 length is 15 residues. The CDR3 nucleotides read TGTGCCAGCAGCTTGGTTAGGGGGGGGGACACTGAAGCTTTCTTT. The encoded protein is CASSLVRGGDTEAFF.

This clone was recorded once. J is TRBJ1-2 and V is TRBV3-1 (or the pseudogene TRBV3-2), with D tentatively TRBD1 (5 bases). The CDR3 sequence is 16 residues long. Germline loops: CDR1 LGHDT, CDR2 YNNKEL (reference sequence). Deletions cut 1 base from V and 5 bases from J, with 17 bases between. The CDR3 nucleotides read TGTGCCAGCAGCCAAGCGCCAGGGCTGGGAAGTTATGGCTACACCTTC. It specifies CASSQAPGLGSYGYTF.

V gene TRBV2 combines with J gene TRBJ2-1, with 7 bases that match TRBD2. This CDR3 is built from 14 residues. The junction had 9 bases not matched to a gene; V was cut back by 4 bases and J by 9 bases. CDR1 SNHLY and CDR2 FYNNEI come from the germline V gene. CDR3 protein: CASSGTRLNSEQFF. In DNA, the CDR3 is TGTGCCAGCAGTGGGACTAGGCTAAACAGTGAGCAGTTCTTC.

As to this clone: At the DNA level, this CDR3 is encoded by other sequences in the same sample as well. The CDR3 region is CASSVGGSSYNSPLHF. CDR3 DNA sequence: TGTGCCAGCAGCGTAGGGGGGAGCTCCTATAATTCACCCCTCCACTTT. The chain employs TRBV9 and TRBJ1-6; the D gene is possibly TRBD1 (5 bases). The CDR3 loop spans 16 amino acids. The germline gives CDR1 SGDLS, CDR2 YYNGEE. With 0 bases removed from V and 0 bases from J, the gap between germline ends came to 7 bases. The full variable domain, with the rest looked up from reference TRBV9 and TRBJ1-6, is DSGVTQTPKHLITATGQRVTLRCSPRSGDLSVYWYQQSLDQGLQFLIQYYNGEERAKGNILERFSAQQFPDLHSELNLSSLELGDSALYFCASSVGGSSYNSPLHFGNGTRLTVT.

This sequence joins TRBV10-3 and TRBJ1-5; no clear D. This CDR3 has 13 residues. The ends were cut back, 4 bases at V and 2 bases at J, with 6 bases in the middle. Germline V lookup: CDR1 ENHRY, CDR2 SYGVKD. Here the CDR3 DNA reads TGTGCCATCAGTGGGGAAGGCAATCAGCCCCAGCATTTT. Protein sequence: CAISGEGNQPQHF.

V usage is TRBV19 and J usage is TRBJ2-5, with TRBD1 as a possible D gene (5 bases). V lost 3 bases and J lost 1, with 9 bases in between. The CDR3 is 14 residues long. Germline CDR1 reads LNHDA; CDR2 reads SQIVND (reference sequence). In DNA, the CDR3 is TGTGCCAGTAGTATTGACAGCTCCCAAGAGACCCAGTACTTC. Protein sequence: CASSIDSSQETQYF. Full variable domain (rest looked up from reference TRBV19 and TRBJ2-5): DGGITQSPKYLFRKEGQNVTLSCEQNLNHDAMYWYRQDPGQGLRLIYYSQIVNDFQKGDIAEGYSVSREKKESFPLTVTSAQKNPTAFYLCASSIDSSQETQYFGPGTRLLVL.

On this clone itself: The sample carries other DNA sequences with the same CDR3. J is TRBJ1-2 and V is TRBV18; TRBD1 is a possible D gene (6 bases). The CDR3 spans 13 residues. Germline V gene sequence: CDR1 KGHSH, CDR2 LQKENI. V lost 3 bases to trimming and J lost 3 bases, with 8 bases between them. The CDR3 region has the DNA TGTGCCAGCTCACCGGACAGAGACTATGGCTACACCTTC. This sequence encodes CASSPDRDYGYTF.

The chain couples TRBV7-9 to TRBJ1-5, with a weak D call TRBD1 (5 bases). Trimming stripped 2 bases from V and 5 bases from J, with 10 bases between. This CDR3 has 14 amino acids. From germline, CDR1 is SEHNR and CDR2 FQNEAQ (reference sequence). The CDR3 sequence is CASSLQGTYQPQHF. In nucleotides, the CDR3 is TGTGCCAGCAGCTTACAGGGTACCTATCAGCCCCAGCATTTT.

This clone was seen once. The V gene is TRBV25-1, the J gene TRBJ1-3, with TRBD1 matching 7 bases. CDR1 MGHDK and CDR2 SYGVNS come from the germline V gene. This CDR3 contains 16 residues. Losses at the gene ends were 7 bases for V and 0 bases for J; bases not matched to a gene: 9. Here the CDR3 DNA reads TGTGCCAGCACCCGGGACAGCCTGAGCTCTGGAAACACCATATATTTT. This translates into CASTRDSLSSGNTIYF.

The V gene is TRBV18, the J gene TRBJ1-2; no firm D call. Per the germline V gene, CDR1 is KGHSH and CDR2 is LQKENI. The CDR3 sequence is 14 residues long. Trimming pared 3 bases from V and 2 bases from J, leaving 10 bases between. The CDR3: CASSPIKGNYGYTF. In DNA form, the CDR3 reads TGTGCCAGCTCACCCATTAAGGGAAACTATGGCTACACCTTC.

V usage is TRBV6-5 and J usage is TRBJ2-1, with 7 bases aligning to TRBD2. CDR3 size: 15 residues. Germline V gene data show CDR1 as MNHEY and CDR2 as SVGAGI. The junction had 5 bases not matched to a gene; V was cut back by 4 bases and J by 2 bases. CDR3 protein: CASSLTLAAYNEQFF. In nucleotides, the CDR3 is TGTGCCAGCAGTTTGACTCTAGCGGCCTACAATGAGCAGTTCTTC.

The genes are TRBV9 and TRBJ1-6; no definite D call. The CDR3 consists of 14 residues. V lost 4 bases and J 10 bases, leaving 15 bases between the germline ends. In germline, CDR1 is SGDLS, CDR2 YYNGEE. CDR3 in amino acids: CASSPSTRNSPLHF. CDR3 nucleotide sequence: TGTGCCAGCAGCCCCTCGACAAGGAACTCACCCCTCCACTTT.

V usage is TRBV5-1 and J usage is TRBJ1-4; 7 bases are a match to TRBD1. The CDR3 loop spans 17 amino acids. J was trimmed by 8 bases and V by 3 bases; bases with no gene match: 16. In germline, CDR1 is SGHRS, CDR2 YFSETQ. Here the CDR3 reads CASSSGLTGTNWEKLFF. CDR3 coding DNA: TGCGCCAGCAGCTCGGGCCTGACAGGGACGAACTGGGAAAAACTGTTTTTT.

CDR3 in DNA: TGTGCCAGCAGCCCATCTAAACTAGCGGGAGACTACAATGAGCAGTTCTTC. This codes for CASSPSKLAGDYNEQFF. The V and J genes are TRBV7-3 and TRBJ2-1; 11 bases agree with TRBD2. Trimming at V came to 5 bases and at J to 3 bases, leaving 9 bases not matched to a gene. The V gene's germline CDR1 is SGHTA and CDR2 FQGTGA. CDR3 length equals 17 residues.

The V call is TRBV19, the J call TRBJ2-1; possible D gene TRBD2, 6 bases. CDR3 size: 15 residues. Germline V gene sequence: CDR1 LNHDA, CDR2 SQIVND (reference sequence). Deletions cut 5 bases from V and 6 bases from J, with 17 bases between. CDR3 loop: CASSQSVVGLNEQFF. The CDR3 DNA sequence: TGTGCCAGTAGTCAGTCCGTAGTGGGACTCAATGAGCAGTTCTTC.

The gene calls are TRBV7-9 and TRBJ1-2; D remains ambiguous. The CDR3 covers 14 residues. The V gene's germline CDR1 is SEHNR and CDR2 FQNEAQ (reference sequence). V lost 1 base and J 5 bases, leaving 11 bases between the germline ends. The CDR3 coding sequence is TGTGCCAGCAGCTTAGACGGGAAGTGGTATGGCTACACCTTC. Translation: CASSLDGKWYGYTF.

This chain links TRBV5-5 with TRBJ1-5; 7 bases fit TRBD1. The junction had 8 bases not matched to a gene; V was cut back by 0 bases and J by 2 bases. CDR1 and CDR2 from the germline V gene are SGHKS and YYEKEE (reference sequence). This CDR3 spans 17 amino acids. In DNA, the CDR3 is TGTGCCAGCAGCTTGGGGACAGGCGGTATGGGCAATCAGCCCCAGCATTTT. Its protein is CASSLGTGGMGNQPQHF.

V and J are TRBV19 and TRBJ1-5; 7 bases match TRBD1. Germline loops: CDR1 LNHDA, CDR2 SQIVND (reference sequence). This CDR3 has 15 residues. V shed 6 bases and J 5 bases; nucleotides not matched to a gene: 10. The CDR3 protein is CASRTATGSYQPQHF. The CDR3 DNA reads as TGTGCCAGTAGAACCGCGACAGGGTCTTATCAGCCCCAGCATTTT.

The chain joins TRBV11-3 to TRBJ2-2; no firm D call. The CDR3 has 13 amino acids. Trimming removed 5 bases at V and 6 bases at J, with 10 bases between. Germline V gene lookup returns CDR1 SGHNT and CDR2 YENEEA. The CDR3 here is CASSVGFAGELFF. DNA of the CDR3: TGTGCCAGCAGCGTGGGTTTCGCCGGGGAGCTGTTTTTT.

The chain couples TRBV4-1 to TRBJ1-2, with unresolved D. Germline assignment: CDR1 MGHRA and CDR2 YSYEKL. V lost 1 base and J lost 0, with 27 bases in between. This CDR3 comprises 21 residues. The CDR3 nucleotides read TGCGCCAGCAGCCAAGGGTCCAGAAGCACCTATTCTTATAGGACTAACTATGGCTACACCTTC. Translating it yields CASSQGSRSTYSYRTNYGYTF.

CDR3 sequence: CASSQDSRDRRQHF. The CDR3 nucleotides are TGTGCCAGCAGCCAAGATTCGAGGGACCGGCGCCAGCATTTT. The chain recombines TRBV3-1 (or the pseudogene TRBV3-2) with TRBJ1-5; D may be TRBD1 (5 bases). CDR1 is LGHDT, CDR2 YNNKEL, per germline (reference sequence). Trimming left V 0 bases short and J 12 bases short, with 15 bases between. The CDR3 totals 14 residues.

This sequence joins TRBV5-1 and TRBJ2-7; D may be TRBD1 (6 bases). This CDR3 contains 15 residues. Germline loops: CDR1 SGHRS, CDR2 YFSETQ. Trimming took 1 base from V and 0 from J, leaving 11 bases between them. The DNA of the CDR3 is TGCGCCAGCAGCTTGACACAGGGTAGCTCCTACGAGCAGTACTTC. Its protein product is CASSLTQGSSYEQYF.

The chain joins TRBV12-5 to TRBJ2-1; 8 bases fit TRBD1. V lost 0 bases and J lost 9; bases outside the gene matches: 13. Germline lookup yields CDR1 LGHNT and CDR2 FRNRAP. The CDR3 covers 17 residues. CDR3 protein: CASGLVLGQGANGEQFF. For the CDR3, the DNA is TGTGCTAGTGGTTTGGTACTCGGGCAGGGGGCTAATGGTGAGCAGTTCTTC.